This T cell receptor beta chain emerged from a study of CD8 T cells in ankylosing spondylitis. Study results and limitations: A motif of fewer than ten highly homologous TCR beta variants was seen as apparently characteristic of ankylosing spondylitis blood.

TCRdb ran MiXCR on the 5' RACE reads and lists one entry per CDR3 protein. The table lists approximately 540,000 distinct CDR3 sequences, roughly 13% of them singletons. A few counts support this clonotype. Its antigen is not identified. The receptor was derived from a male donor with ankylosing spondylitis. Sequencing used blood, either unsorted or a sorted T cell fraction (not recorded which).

DNA for the CDR3: TGTGCCAGCAGCCAAGACTCGACAGGGGCCTACGAGCAGTACTTC. Translation: CASSQDSTGAYEQYF. The V call is TRBV3-1, the J call TRBJ2-7; 8 bases fit TRBD1. Germline loops: CDR1 LGHDT, CDR2 YNNKEL (reference sequence). CDR3 size: 15 residues. J was trimmed by 2 bases and V by 0 bases; bases with no gene match: 3.